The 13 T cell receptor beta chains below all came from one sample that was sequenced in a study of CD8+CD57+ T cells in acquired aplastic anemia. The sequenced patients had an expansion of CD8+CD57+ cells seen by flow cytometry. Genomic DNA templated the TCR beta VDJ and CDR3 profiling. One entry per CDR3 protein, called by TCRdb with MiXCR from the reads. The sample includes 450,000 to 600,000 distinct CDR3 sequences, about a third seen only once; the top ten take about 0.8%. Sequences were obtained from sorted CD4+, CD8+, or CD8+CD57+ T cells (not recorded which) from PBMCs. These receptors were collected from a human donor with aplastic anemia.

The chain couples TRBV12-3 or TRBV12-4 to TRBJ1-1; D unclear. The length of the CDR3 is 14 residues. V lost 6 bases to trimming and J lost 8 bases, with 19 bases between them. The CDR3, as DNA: TGTGCCAGCAGCCAAACAGTGGATGGTGGCGAAGCTTTCTTT. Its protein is CASSQTVDGGEAFF.

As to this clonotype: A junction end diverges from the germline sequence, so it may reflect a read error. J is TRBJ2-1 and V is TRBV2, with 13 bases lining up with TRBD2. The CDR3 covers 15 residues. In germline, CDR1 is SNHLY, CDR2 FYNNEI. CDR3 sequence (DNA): TGTGCCAGCAGCAAACTAGCGGGGGGGCTAGATGAGCGGTTCTTC. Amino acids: CASSKLAGGLDERFF.

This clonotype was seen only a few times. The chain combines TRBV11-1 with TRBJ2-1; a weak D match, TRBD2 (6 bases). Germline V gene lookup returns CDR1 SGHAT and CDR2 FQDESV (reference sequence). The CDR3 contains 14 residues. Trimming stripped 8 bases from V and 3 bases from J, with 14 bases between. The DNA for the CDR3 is TGTGCCAGCGGAGAGCCGGGGGACTACAATGAGCAGTTCTTC. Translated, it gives CASGEPGDYNEQFF.

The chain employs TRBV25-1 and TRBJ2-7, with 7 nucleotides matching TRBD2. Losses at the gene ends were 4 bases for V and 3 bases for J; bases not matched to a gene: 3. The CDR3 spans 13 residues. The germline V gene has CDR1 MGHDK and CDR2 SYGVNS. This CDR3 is CASSVSGGYEQYF. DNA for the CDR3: TGTGCCAGCAGTGTCTCGGGGGGCTACGAGCAGTACTTC.

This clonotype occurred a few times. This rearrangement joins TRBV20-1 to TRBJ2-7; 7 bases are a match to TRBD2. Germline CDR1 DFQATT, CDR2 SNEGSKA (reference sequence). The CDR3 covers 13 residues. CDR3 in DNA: TGCAGCCCCTCGGGGGGAGAGGACTACGAGCAGTACTTC. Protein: CSPSGGEDYEQYF.

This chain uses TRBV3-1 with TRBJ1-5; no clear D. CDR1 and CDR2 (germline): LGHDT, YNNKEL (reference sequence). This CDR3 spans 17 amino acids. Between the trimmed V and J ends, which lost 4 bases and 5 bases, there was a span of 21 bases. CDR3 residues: CASSRKMVAVTDQPQHF. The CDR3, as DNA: TGTGCCAGCAGCCGCAAGATGGTGGCCGTCACAGATCAGCCCCAGCATTTT.

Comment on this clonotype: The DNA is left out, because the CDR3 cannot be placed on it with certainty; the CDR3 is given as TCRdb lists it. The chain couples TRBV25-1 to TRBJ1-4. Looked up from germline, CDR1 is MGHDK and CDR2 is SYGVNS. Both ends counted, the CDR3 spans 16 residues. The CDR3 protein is CILLCHLGWPNEKLFF.

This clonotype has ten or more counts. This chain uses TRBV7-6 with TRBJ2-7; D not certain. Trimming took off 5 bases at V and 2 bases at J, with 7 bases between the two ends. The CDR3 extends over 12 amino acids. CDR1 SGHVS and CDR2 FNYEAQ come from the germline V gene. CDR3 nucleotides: TGTGCCAGCAGCCCCAGAGCCTACGAGCAGTACTTC. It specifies CASSPRAYEQYF. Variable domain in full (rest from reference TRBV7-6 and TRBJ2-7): GAGVSQSPRYKVTKRGQDVALRCDPISGHVSLYWYRQALGQGPEFLTYFNYEAQQDKSGLPNDRFSAERPEGSISTLTIQRTEQRDSAMYRCASSPRAYEQYFGPGTRLTVT.

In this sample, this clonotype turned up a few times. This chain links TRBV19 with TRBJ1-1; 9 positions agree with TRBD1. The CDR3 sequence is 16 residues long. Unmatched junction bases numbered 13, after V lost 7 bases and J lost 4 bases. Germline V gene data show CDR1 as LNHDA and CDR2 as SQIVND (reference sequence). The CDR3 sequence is CASTLRTGEVVTEAFF. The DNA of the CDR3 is TGTGCCAGTACCCTTCGGACAGGGGAGGTGGTCACTGAAGCTTTCTTT.

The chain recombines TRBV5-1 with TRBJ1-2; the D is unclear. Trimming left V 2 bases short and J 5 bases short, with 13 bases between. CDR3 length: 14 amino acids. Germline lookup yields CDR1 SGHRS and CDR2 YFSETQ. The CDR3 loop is CASSFPADGYGYTF. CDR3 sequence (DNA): TGCGCCAGCAGCTTTCCCGCGGATGGTTATGGCTACACCTTC.

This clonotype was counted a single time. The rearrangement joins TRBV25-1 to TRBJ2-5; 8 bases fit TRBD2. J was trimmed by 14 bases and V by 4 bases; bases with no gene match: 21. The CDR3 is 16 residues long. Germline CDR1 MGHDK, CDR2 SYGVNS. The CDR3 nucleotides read TGTGCCAGCAGTGTTAGCGGGAACGCCGTCGGGACTACAGGTTACTTC. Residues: CASSVSGNAVGTTGYF.

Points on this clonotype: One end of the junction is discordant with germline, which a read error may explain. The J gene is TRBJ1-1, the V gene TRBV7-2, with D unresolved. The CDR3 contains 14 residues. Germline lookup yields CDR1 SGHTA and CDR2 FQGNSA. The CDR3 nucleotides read TGTGCCAGCAGCAAGGGCAGTCTGAACACTGAAGCTTCCTTT. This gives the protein CASSKGSLNTEASF.

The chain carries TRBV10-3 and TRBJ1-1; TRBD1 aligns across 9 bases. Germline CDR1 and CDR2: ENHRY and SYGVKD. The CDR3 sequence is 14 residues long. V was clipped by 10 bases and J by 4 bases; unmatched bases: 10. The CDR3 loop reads CATLGRQGGTEAFF. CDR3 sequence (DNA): TGTGCCACCCTAGGCCGACAGGGGGGCACTGAAGCTTTCTTT.